These 8 T cell receptor beta chains were all obtained from the same sample, sequenced in a study of control samples from healthy donors and cancer patients. Sequencing used immunoSEQ multiplex PCR; TCRdb keeps in-frame clones, though not all of them. The table includes approximately 70,000 clones, 84% detected once. The specimen was blood. Receptors originate from a man aged 45-65 years in good health.

This clone showed up just a few times. The chain is built from TRBV4-3 and TRBJ1-2; possibly TRBD1 for D (5 bases). The germline CDR1 and CDR2 sequences are LGHNA and YSLEER. The CDR3 is made up of 15 amino acids. V dropped 0 bases and J dropped 2 bases, with 10 bases sitting between them. The CDR3 DNA reads as TGCGCCAGCAGCCAAGACCGGGGGGGGAACTATGGCTACACCTTC. Its translation: CASSQDRGGNYGYTF.

In its sample, this clone was seen a few times. The chain uses TRBV7-8 and TRBJ2-7, with 8 bases aligning to TRBD2. CDR1 is SGHVS, CDR2 FQNEAQ, per germline. The length of the CDR3 is 13 residues. Trimming at V came to 10 bases and at J to 1 base, leaving 6 bases not matched to a gene. CDR3 coding DNA: TGTGCCACTTCCCGGGGGGGTTCCTACGAGCAGTACTTC. This codes for CATSRGGSYEQYF. Looking up the rest from reference TRBV7-8 and TRBJ2-7 gives the full variable domain: GAGVSQSPRYKVAKRGQDVALRCDPISGHVSLFWYQQALGQGPEFLTYFQNEAQLDKSGLPSDRFFAERPEGSVSTLKIQRTQQEDSAVYLCATSRGGSYEQYFGPGTRLTVT.

This chain connects TRBV11-2 to TRBJ2-7; 8 nucleotides agree with TRBD2. The CDR3 consists of 14 residues. Per germline, CDR1 SGHAT and CDR2 FQNNGV. J gave up 3 bases and V 10 bases, and 11 bases lay outside the gene matches. The CDR3 loop is CATGGAGVYYEQYF. The CDR3 DNA reads as TGTGCCACCGGGGGGGCGGGTGTTTACTACGAGCAGTACTTC. Full variable domain (missing parts from reference TRBV11-2 and TRBJ2-7): EAGVAQSPRYKIIEKRQSVAFWCNPISGHATLYWYQQILGQGPKLLIQFQNNGVVDDSQLPKDRFSAERLKGVDSTLKIQPAKLEDSAVYLCATGGAGVYYEQYFGPGTRLTVT.

V is TRBV5-4 and J is TRBJ1-1, with 9 bases lining up with TRBD1. CDR1 and CDR2 from the germline V gene are SGHNT and YYREEE (reference sequence). This CDR3 region has 14 residues. V shed 2 bases and J 3 bases; nucleotides not matched to a gene: 2. The CDR3: CASSFDRGYTEAFF. The CDR3 DNA reads as TGTGCCAGCAGCTTTGACAGGGGGTACACTGAAGCTTTCTTT. The variable domain in full, with the rest retrieved from reference TRBV5-4 and TRBJ1-1, is ETGVTQSPTHLIKTRGQQVTLRCSSQSGHNTVSWYQQALGQGPQFIFQYYREEENGRGNFPPRFSGLQFPNYSSELNVNALELDDSALYLCASSFDRGYTEAFFGQGTRLTVV.

The chain recombines TRBV12-5 with TRBJ2-3; D gene uncertain. This CDR3 comprises 14 residues. Germline V CDR1 and CDR2: LGHNT, FRNRAP. V shed 1 base and J shed 2 bases, with 7 bases lying between them. The CDR3, as DNA: TGTGCTAGTGGTTTGGGGCGGATCACAGATACGCAGTATTTT. It is translated as CASGLGRITDTQYF.

The chain has TRBV7-2 and TRBJ2-1, with TRBD2 matching 7 bases. The CDR3 is 15 amino acids. Germline V lookup: CDR1 SGHTA, CDR2 FQGNSA. V lost 1 base to trimming and J lost 1 base; unmatched junction nucleotides: 1. The DNA of the CDR3 is TGTGCCAGCAGCTTAGGGGAGGGTTCCTACAATGAGCAGTTCTTC. Translation: CASSLGEGSYNEQFF. Combining the CDR3 with reference TRBV7-2 and TRBJ2-1 gives the whole variable domain GAGVSQSPSNKVTEKGKDVELRCDPISGHTALYWYRQSLGQGLEFLIYFQGNSAPDKSGLPSDRFSAERTGGSVSTLTIQRTQQEDSAVYLCASSLGEGSYNEQFFGPGTRLTVL.

This clone came up once. The chain joins TRBV28 to TRBJ2-7; weak D call: TRBD2 (5 bases). Trimming took off 5 bases at V and 1 base at J, with 15 bases between the two ends. The CDR3 contains 15 residues. Germline assignment: CDR1 MDHEN and CDR2 SYDVKM. This chain's CDR3 is CASSAWTGGSYEQYF. DNA for the CDR3: TGTGCCAGCAGTGCATGGACTGGAGGTTCCTACGAGCAGTACTTC.

J is TRBJ2-2 and V is TRBV10-3; a possible D gene is TRBD1 (5 bases). The CDR3 is 15 amino acids. CDR1 and CDR2 (germline): ENHRY, SYGVKD. Trimming shortened V by 11 bases and J by 2 bases, and 18 bases separated the two germline ends. For the CDR3, the DNA is TGTGCCCTTGGGGCCCGGACATCCAACACCGGGGAGCTGTTTTTT. Its protein is CALGARTSNTGELFF.